This T cell receptor beta chain emerged from a study of Ad26.COV2.S vaccination and SARS-CoV-2 variants. Turning to the study itself: Recipients of Ad26.COV2.S got it intramuscularly, once or twice 56 days apart.

With respect to this clone: What it recognizes is unknown.

V lost 6 bases, J lost 1 base, and 10 bases lay in between. Per the germline V gene, CDR1 is KGHSH and CDR2 is LQKENI. This CDR3 contains 14 residues. Some clones are missing from TCRdb's copy, which holds only in-frame ones; the method was immunoSEQ multiplex PCR. This table holds about 480,000 clones, approximately 90% found once. Broader study findings: Substantial breadth was reported for post-vaccination spike-specific CD8+ and CD4+ T cells.

Indicated treatment: around 19 received Ad26.COV2.S at low or high dose, single or two shots; 5 received placebo; per-sample allocation not given. Sampling was done on day 63 after the first vaccine or placebo injection. The origin of this receptor is a person between 18 and 65 years old who received the Ad26.COV2.S COVID-19 vaccine or a placebo. This sample comprised peripheral blood, obtained in a trial of Ad26.COV2.S vaccine versus placebo. The chain links TRBV18 to TRBJ1-5; weak D call: TRBD1 (5 bases). The CDR3 sequence is CASSEGLSNQPQHF. The CDR3 coding sequence is TGTGCCAGCTCCGAGGGGCTAAGCAATCAGCCCCAGCATTTT.